These 23 T cell receptor beta chains came from one sample sequenced in a study of vaccination and CD4 T cells after COVID-19. Oncomine TCR Beta short-read sequencing was applied to DNA from cultured CD4+ T cells. TCRdb redid the calling of the PCR reads with MiXCR, one entry per CDR3 protein. The data show fewer than 25,000 distinct CDR3 sequences, less than 40% seen once. For these TCRs, the target antigens are not known. Regarding time point: late sampling 161 to 241 days after vaccination in a few convalescent patients. Treatment indicated: roughly 11-day PBMC culture with coronavirus spike peptide pools or control peptides (ViraFEST assay). Sequences were derived from CD4+ T cells from blood, cultured in vitro, sampled about 7 months after SARS-CoV-2 vaccination. Receptor source: a human donor who had recovered from COVID-19.

The V gene is TRBV28, the J gene TRBJ2-3, with TRBD1 as a possible D gene (6 bases). Germline V CDR1 and CDR2: MDHEN, SYDVKM. V gave up 4 bases and J gave up 2 bases, with 10 bases separating them. The CDR3 sequence is 14 residues long. CDR3 protein: CASSSGQHTDTQYF. The CDR3 DNA reads TGTGCCAGCAGTTCGGGACAACACACAGATACGCAGTATTTT.

J is TRBJ2-3 and V is TRBV7-8; 9 positions match TRBD2. J gave up 1 base and V 0 bases, and 2 bases lay outside the gene matches. Germline CDR1 is SGHVS and CDR2 is FQNEAQ. The CDR3 contains 16 residues. DNA of the CDR3: TGTGCCAGCAGCTTAGCTAGCGGGAGCGGCACAGATACGCAGTATTTT. It encodes CASSLASGSGTDTQYF.

The rearrangement links TRBV27 to TRBJ2-5; the match to TRBD1 covers 8 bases. The V segment lost 4 bases and the J segment 5 bases; nucleotides outside the gene matches: 9. The CDR3 length is 15 residues. The V gene's germline CDR1 is MNHEY and CDR2 SMNVEV (reference sequence). The CDR3 coding sequence is TGTGCCAGCAGTTCCTACGGACAGGGCTTTGAGACCCAGTACTTC. It translates to CASSSYGQGFETQYF.

This chain uses TRBV2 with TRBJ1-1; D uncertain. This CDR3 contains 13 residues. Germline V gene lookup returns CDR1 SNHLY and CDR2 FYNNEI. With 7 bases removed from V and 0 bases from J, the gap between germline ends came to 9 bases. Written as DNA, the CDR3 is TGTGCCAGCATAGGTCCCATGAACACTGAAGCTTTCTTT. It encodes CASIGPMNTEAFF.

V usage is TRBV10-3 and J usage is TRBJ1-2; 7 bases line up with TRBD1. Germline loops: CDR1 ENHRY, CDR2 SYGVKD. The CDR3 has 13 residues. Trimming cost V 7 bases and J 2 bases; bases outside gene matches: 4. The CDR3 reads CAITGQANYGYTF. CDR3 DNA: TGTGCCATCACAGGACAGGCCAACTATGGCTACACCTTC.

The chain has TRBV20-1 and TRBJ2-5; 13 bases line up with TRBD2. Germline lookup yields CDR1 DFQATT and CDR2 SNEGSKA (reference sequence). The CDR3 has 16 amino acids. Trimming cost V 4 bases and J 2 bases; bases outside gene matches: 7. The CDR3 region is CSAKGTSGNDQETQYF. CDR3 DNA sequence: TGCAGTGCTAAGGGGACTAGCGGGAACGATCAAGAGACCCAGTACTTC.

A few counts support this clonotype. The chain links TRBV20-1 to TRBJ2-7, with D possibly matching TRBD1 (5 bases). Germline loops: CDR1 DFQATT, CDR2 SNEGSKA (reference sequence). The CDR3 totals 13 residues. V was pared by 3 bases and J by 7 bases, with 16 bases between. CDR3 coding DNA: TGCAGTGCTAGGGTGGACACGATGGGGGAGCAGTACTTC. It encodes CSARVDTMGEQYF.

This clonotype has more than one count but fewer than ten. The chain is built from TRBV6-2 or TRBV6-3 and TRBJ1-1, with D unresolved. The V gene's germline CDR1 is MNHEY and CDR2 SVGEGT. The CDR3 has 13 residues. Trimming left V 2 bases short and J 5 bases short, with 9 bases between. The CDR3 here is CASSYGWRTEAFF. Here the CDR3 DNA reads TGTGCCAGCAGTTACGGGTGGCGGACTGAAGCTTTCTTT.

This clonotype came up a few times. This sequence joins TRBV7-2 and TRBJ2-1; a weak D match, TRBD2 (6 bases). The CDR3 is 13 residues long. Germline V lookup: CDR1 SGHTA, CDR2 FQGNSA. V lost 4 bases to trimming and J lost 6 bases, with 10 bases between them. CDR3 sequence reads: CASSSSGSNEQFF. The CDR3 bases are TGTGCCAGCAGCTCATCCGGGAGCAATGAGCAGTTCTTC.

J is TRBJ2-4 and V is TRBV27; D gene ambiguous. The CDR3 sequence is 13 residues long. Germline CDR1 MNHEY, CDR2 SMNVEV (reference sequence). V lost 2 bases to trimming and J lost 9 bases, with 11 bases between them. CDR3 in amino acids: CASSLLPPGIQYF. The DNA of the CDR3 is TGTGCCAGCAGTTTACTCCCCCCGGGCATTCAGTACTTC.

The chain uses TRBV28 and TRBJ2-3, with D unresolved. Germline V gives CDR1 MDHEN, CDR2 SYDVKM. This CDR3 region has 15 residues. The V end was cut by 3 bases, the J end by 7 bases, with 17 bases between. CDR3 protein: CASSFEQLETNTQYF. In DNA form, the CDR3 reads TGTGCCAGCAGTTTTGAACAGCTTGAGACGAATACGCAGTATTTT.

This clonotype occurred once. V gene TRBV28 combines with J gene TRBJ2-7; D perhaps matches TRBD2 (5 bases). Trimming stripped 5 bases from V and 3 bases from J, with 23 bases between. The germline gives CDR1 MDHEN, CDR2 SYDVKM. This CDR3 comprises 17 residues. The CDR3 is CASSLGNSVAIHYEQYF. As DNA, the CDR3 is TGTGCCAGCAGTCTCGGGAATTCGGTAGCGATCCACTACGAGCAGTACTTC.

This clonotype was observed a handful of times. Here the CDR3 reads CASLQGSFGYNEQFF. The CDR3 nucleotides are TGTGCCAGCCTACAGGGATCTTTTGGATACAATGAGCAGTTCTTC. The chain combines TRBV2 with TRBJ2-1; tentatively, D is TRBD1 (6 bases). Deletions cut 8 bases from V and 4 bases from J, with 18 bases between. The CDR3 loop spans 15 amino acids. In germline, CDR1 is SNHLY, CDR2 FYNNEI. Full variable domain (outside the CDR3, taken from reference TRBV2 and TRBJ2-1): EPEVTQTPSHQVTQMGQEVILRCVPISNHLYFYWYRQILGQKVEFLVSFYNNEISEKSEIFDDQFSVERPDGSNFTLKIRSTKLEDSAMYFCASLQGSFGYNEQFFGPGTRLTVL.

This clonotype was counted between two and nine times. DNA for the CDR3: TGTGCCACCAGTGAGGACAGGGGGACAGATACGCAGTATTTT. As protein: CATSEDRGTDTQYF. The chain uses TRBV24-1 and TRBJ2-3, with 10 nucleotides matching TRBD1. Losses at the gene ends were 4 bases for V and 3 bases for J; bases not matched to a gene: 0. Germline CDR1 is KGHDR and CDR2 is SFDVKD. The CDR3 length is 14 residues.

The rearrangement links TRBV21-1 to TRBJ2-7. TRBV21-1 is recorded as a pseudogene. This CDR3 region has 15 residues. The CDR3 nucleotides are TGTGCCAGCAGCAAACGACGGCAGCCCTCCTACGAGCAGTACTTC. Amino acid sequence: CASSKRRQPSYEQYF.

The chain carries TRBV5-4 and TRBJ2-2; D remains ambiguous. The germline V gene has CDR1 SGHNT and CDR2 YYREEE (reference sequence). V lost 2 bases and J 1 base, leaving 6 bases between the germline ends. This CDR3 is built from 14 residues. CDR3 region: CASSLAQNTGELFF. CDR3 DNA sequence: TGTGCCAGCAGCTTAGCGCAGAACACCGGGGAGCTGTTTTTT.

This clonotype appeared a few times. This chain joins TRBV6-1 and TRBJ2-7; tentative D call: TRBD1 (7 bases). The germline V and J ends were trimmed by 9 bases and 4 bases, with 16 bases remaining between them. This CDR3 is 13 amino acids long. Germline loops: CDR1 MNHNS, CDR2 SASEGT. Written as DNA, the CDR3 is TGTGCCAGTTGTATGTCAGGGGGGTACGAGCAGTACTTC. It translates to CASCMSGGYEQYF.

The table lists this clonotype with a count of one. The chain carries TRBV7-8 and TRBJ2-1; unclear D gene. CDR3 length equals 15 residues. V shed 5 bases and J shed 4 bases, with 15 bases lying between them. Germline CDR1 SGHVS, CDR2 FQNEAQ. CDR3 in amino acids: CASSVLPNQYNEQFF. The CDR3 coding sequence is TGTGCCAGCAGCGTACTACCGAACCAATACAATGAGCAGTTCTTC.

The V call is TRBV18, the J call TRBJ2-7, with 8 bases identical to TRBD2. This CDR3 contains 13 residues. V dropped 6 bases and J dropped 2; count of bases not matched to a gene: 3. Germline-derived CDR1 and CDR2 are KGHSH and LQKENI. CDR3 sequence (DNA): TGTGCCAGCTCCCGGGGGGGGACCTACGAGCAGTACTTC. Translated: CASSRGGTYEQYF.

V and J are TRBV24-1 and TRBJ2-1, with 14 bases fitting TRBD2. J was trimmed by 9 bases and V by 4 bases; bases with no gene match: 4. The CDR3 is made up of 15 amino acids. Germline CDR1 KGHDR, CDR2 SFDVKD. CDR3 sequence: CATSDPGLAGVEQFF. The CDR3 coding sequence is TGTGCCACCAGTGACCCGGGACTAGCGGGAGTTGAGCAGTTCTTC.

In this sample, this clonotype turned up once. The genes are TRBV7-8 and TRBJ2-1; 11 positions match TRBD2. J was trimmed by 4 bases and V by 4 bases; bases with no gene match: 3. Per the germline V gene, CDR1 is SGHVS and CDR2 is FQNEAQ. This CDR3 is 15 amino acids long. The CDR3 coding sequence is TGTGCCAGCAGCTCCGGGACTAGCGGTTACAATGAGCAGTTCTTC. Protein product: CASSSGTSGYNEQFF.

The rearrangement joins TRBV7-9 to TRBJ2-3; TRBD2 agrees at 8 bases. Trimming cost V 6 bases and J 2 bases; bases outside gene matches: 10. CDR3 length: 16 amino acids. Germline lookup yields CDR1 SEHNR and CDR2 FQNEAQ (reference sequence). In DNA, the CDR3 is TGTGCCAGCAGTTCTCCCGGGACTAGGTTCACAGATACGCAGTATTTT. Its translation is CASSSPGTRFTDTQYF. The full variable domain, its missing parts supplied by reference TRBV7-9 and TRBJ2-3, is DTGVSQNPRHKITKRGQNVTFRCDPISEHNRLYWYRQTLGQGPEFLTYFQNEAQLEKSRLLSDRFSAERPKGSFSTLEIQRTEQGDSAMYLCASSSPGTRFTDTQYFGPGTRLTVL.

The genes are TRBV10-3 and TRBJ2-7; D gene uncertain. Trimming pared 7 bases from V and 0 bases from J, leaving 10 bases between. CDR3 length: 13 amino acids. Germline V lookup: CDR1 ENHRY, CDR2 SYGVKD. The chain's CDR3 is CAITRTDSYEQYF. The DNA for the CDR3 is TGTGCCATCACGAGGACGGACTCCTACGAGCAGTACTTC.